Below, 14 T cell receptor beta chains from the same sample are listed, as sequenced in a study of T cell repertoires in cytomegalovirus infection. Each CDR3 protein gets one entry after TCRdb re-called the reads with MiXCR. Of 70,000 to 75,000 distinct CDR3 sequences listed, 4% are singletons. Sequenced material: PBMCs. All receptors derive from a human donor in good health (CMV status not recorded). Some clones in this sample may be carry-over from other donors' samples.

This clonotype was recorded many times. The chain recombines TRBV4-3 with TRBJ2-1; the D is unclear. Trimming took off 0 bases at V and 7 bases at J, with 7 bases between the two ends. In germline, CDR1 is LGHNA, CDR2 YSLEER. CDR3 length equals 13 residues. The CDR3 coding sequence is TGCGCCAGCAGCCAAGATGCCGGGAATGAGCAGTTCTTC. Translation: CASSQDAGNEQFF.

This clonotype was seen at least ten times. The chain recombines TRBV11-3 with TRBJ1-1; D call uncertain. Between the trimmed V and J ends, which lost 1 base and 5 bases, there was a span of 8 bases. Germline V gives CDR1 SGHNT, CDR2 YENEEA. The CDR3 loop spans 13 amino acids. The CDR3 coding sequence is TGTGCCAGCAGCTTAGTTATGGATACTGAAGCTTTCTTT. Protein product: CASSLVMDTEAFF.

This clonotype appeared many times. V is TRBV7-4 and J is TRBJ1-2, with no clear D. Trimming shortened V by 1 base and J by 7 bases, and 13 bases separated the two germline ends. The germline V gene has CDR1 SGHVT and CDR2 SQSDAQ. CDR3 length equals 14 residues. Here the CDR3 reads CASSLEAGWSGYTF. The CDR3 DNA is TGTGCCAGCAGCTTAGAGGCCGGTTGGTCTGGCTACACCTTC.

This clonotype was recorded at least ten times. The J gene is TRBJ1-2, the V gene TRBV2; D perhaps matches TRBD1 (5 bases). The CDR3 has 12 amino acids. The germline V gene has CDR1 SNHLY and CDR2 FYNNEI. V lost 7 bases, J lost 2 bases, and 8 bases lay in between. The CDR3 region is CASTGDNYGYTF. The CDR3 coding sequence is TGTGCCAGCACGGGGGACAACTATGGCTACACCTTC.

In this sample, this clonotype turned up many times. This chain connects TRBV7-2 to TRBJ2-3; D unclear. Trimming cost V 5 bases and J 1 base, with 16 bases left between them. CDR3 size: 16 residues. Germline V gives CDR1 SGHTA, CDR2 FQGNSA. The CDR3, as DNA: TGTGCCAGCAGCGCAGGAATCGGGCTGGGCACAGATACGCAGTATTTT. It codes for CASSAGIGLGTDTQYF.

The chain carries TRBV15 and TRBJ2-7; the match to TRBD1 covers 7 bases. Germline CDR1 is LNHNV and CDR2 is YYDKDF (reference sequence). V gave up 4 bases and J gave up 4 bases; unmatched junction bases: 4. The CDR3 has 13 residues. CDR3: CATSKGTVYEQYF. DNA of the CDR3: TGTGCCACCAGCAAAGGGACAGTTTACGAGCAGTACTTC.

This clonotype was detected many times. The J gene is TRBJ1-1, the V gene TRBV20-1, with TRBD1 matching over 9 bases. From germline, CDR1 is DFQATT and CDR2 SNEGSKA (reference sequence). The junction had 8 bases not matched to a gene; V was cut back by 1 base and J by 5 bases. The CDR3 is 15 residues long. For the CDR3, the DNA is TGCAGTGCTAGAGGTTATGGGACAGGGTTAACTGAAGCTTTCTTT. It yields the protein CSARGYGTGLTEAFF.

In this sample, this clonotype turned up many times. The V and J genes are TRBV20-1 and TRBJ2-1, with TRBD2 as a possible D gene (6 bases). V was shortened by 2 bases and J by 3 bases, with 20 bases between the two germline ends. This CDR3 has 17 residues. CDR1 is DFQATT, CDR2 SNEGSKA, per germline (reference sequence). CDR3 coding DNA: TGCAGTGCTAGACCTCCTCCCCAAGCGGGCTTCTACAATGAGCAGTTCTTC. Translation: CSARPPPQAGFYNEQFF.

The chain combines TRBV20-1 with TRBJ2-7; 8 bases match TRBD2. The CDR3 extends over 12 amino acids. CDR1 is DFQATT and CDR2 is SNEGSKA in the germline V gene (reference sequence). The trim removed 5 bases at V and 3 bases at J, leaving 3 bases unmatched. The DNA of the CDR3 is TGCAGTGCTGTTGCGGGGGGCTACGAGCAGTACTTC. Translating gives CSAVAGGYEQYF.

This clonotype occurred a few times. This sequence joins TRBV7-2 and TRBJ1-2; tentative D call: TRBD1 (5 bases). The germline V gene has CDR1 SGHTA and CDR2 FQGNSA. V shed 5 bases and J shed 5 bases, with 12 bases lying between them. The CDR3 totals 13 residues. CDR3 coding DNA: TGTGCCAGCAGCCTCGCGACAGCTTATGGCTACACCTTC. The encoded protein is CASSLATAYGYTF.

Many counts were recorded for this clonotype. V is TRBV7-2 and J is TRBJ2-7, with D unclear. Germline values: CDR1 SGHTA, CDR2 FQGNSA. The CDR3 consists of 15 residues. Trimming shortened V by 5 bases and J by 0 bases, and 14 bases separated the two germline ends. CDR3 protein: CASSPAPALSYEQYF. Written as DNA, the CDR3 is TGTGCCAGCAGCCCCGCGCCAGCTCTCTCCTACGAGCAGTACTTC.

In this sample, this clonotype turned up many times. One junction end disagrees with the germline gene, perhaps due to a read error. The gene calls are TRBV7-7 and TRBJ2-3; perhaps TRBD2 as D (6 bases). Germline V gives CDR1 SSHAT, CDR2 FNYEAQ (reference sequence). This CDR3 is 13 amino acids long. As DNA, the CDR3 is TGTGCTAGCAGCATCTCGCGGGGAGATACGCAGTATTTT. It codes for CASSISRGDTQYF.

This clonotype was observed at least ten times. This chain joins TRBV28 and TRBJ1-1; TRBD1 is a possible D gene (5 bases). This CDR3 region has 13 residues. V was cut by 8 bases and J by 6 bases, with 16 bases left in between. Germline V gene lookup returns CDR1 MDHEN and CDR2 SYDVKM. The CDR3 loop is CASGSAVGAEAFF. The CDR3 DNA reads as TGTGCCAGCGGGTCGGCCGTAGGGGCTGAAGCTTTCTTT.

This clonotype was counted at least ten times. The V gene is TRBV7-8, the J gene TRBJ2-3, with a weak D call TRBD2 (6 bases). CDR3 length equals 15 residues. The germline gives CDR1 SGHVS, CDR2 FQNEAQ. V lost 5 bases, J lost 6 bases, and 18 bases lay in between. CDR3 in DNA: TGTGCCAGCAGCCTGAGCCTGACTAGTGCGGATACGCAGTATTTT. Its protein is CASSLSLTSADTQYF.